This T cell receptor beta chain was recorded in a study of Ad26.COV2.S vaccination and SARS-CoV-2 variants. Looking at the study overall: Trial arm assignment for the donor was COV1001 Ad26.COV2.S. Doses of Ad26.COV2.S were injected into muscle once or twice, 56 days apart. Study outcomes and limitations: Similar non-spike TCR breadth was observed in recipients of vaccine and of placebo.

Measured with immunoSEQ multiplex PCR; TCRdb has only the in-frame clones, and not every one. The table records over 400,000 clones, 92% of them present only once. This sample's treatment: approximately 18 received Ad26.COV2.S at low or high dose, single or two shots; about 5 received placebo; per-sample allocation not given. Samples analyzed were those drawn on day 63 after the first vaccine or placebo injection. With respect to this clone: Its target is not known.

Sequencing was performed on peripheral blood, taken in a trial of Ad26.COV2.S vaccine versus placebo. The clonotype comes from a person aged 18 to 65 who received the Ad26.COV2.S COVID-19 vaccine or a placebo.

The CDR3 region is CASRIRPSSYNEQFF. The CDR3 nucleotides read TGTGCCAGTAGAATAAGACCGAGCTCCTACAATGAGCAGTTCTTC. V usage is TRBV19 and J usage is TRBJ2-1; D gene uncertain. The germline gives CDR1 LNHDA, CDR2 SQIVND (reference sequence). This CDR3 has 15 amino acids. V was pared by 6 bases and J by 0 bases, with 12 bases between.